The rows below give T cell receptor beta chains drawn from one sample of a study of identical twins. MiXCR was run by TCRdb on the 5' RACE reads, yielding one entry per CDR3 protein. The sample lists approximately 890,000 distinct CDR3 sequences; over 9% were seen once. The data were also submitted as part of a second study, on yellow fever vaccine responses in identical twins.

Sample: PBMCs. The source is a woman aged 18 to 35 in good health. Each CDR3 is given with its conserved first and last residue. A D gene is named only where the DNA matches it firmly. Some rows mark clone size as missing; the rest say once, few, many or name a class of expanded clone.

J gene,V gene,D gene,clone size,CDR3 protein,CDR3 DNA
TRBJ1-1,TRBV4-1,.,.,CASSQGLGVRTEAFF,TGCGCCAGCAGCCAAGGGTTAGGGGTCCGGACTGAAGCTTTCTTT
TRBJ2-1,TRBV20-1,TRBD2,.,CSAGEGASGRNFYLGHEQFF,TGCAGTGCCGGAGAGGGGGCTAGCGGGAGGAATTTCTATCTCGGGCATGAGCAGTTCTTC
TRBJ1-1,TRBV11-2,.,.,CASSSPGRVMNTEAFF,TGTGCCAGCAGCTCCCCGGGACGTGTAATGAACACTGAAGCTTTCTTT
TRBJ2-1,TRBV3-1,TRBD2,few,CASSQRLAPSSYNEQFF,TGTGCCAGCAGCCAACGACTAGCTCCGAGCTCCTACAATGAGCAGTTCTTC
TRBJ2-5,TRBV5-1,.,few,CASSLGRPRETQYF,TGCGCCAGCAGCTTGGGACGCCCGCGGGAGACCCAGTACTTC
TRBJ1-3,TRBV5-1,.,many,CASRETEGRNTIYF,TGCGCCAGCAGAGAGACAGAGGGACGAAACACCATATATTTT
TRBJ2-7,TRBV2,TRBD1,few,CASSEEETGVSYEQYF,TGTGCCAGCAGTGAAGAAGAGACAGGGGTTTCCTACGAGCAGTACTTC
TRBJ2-1,TRBV3-1,.,many,CASSHMSEQFF,TGTGCCAGCAGCCACATGAGTGAGCAGTTCTTC
TRBJ2-1,TRBV7-6,TRBD2,many,CASSLEEGRDEQFF,TGTGCCAGCAGCTTAGAGGAGGGGAGGGATGAGCAGTTCTTC
TRBJ2-1,TRBV5-5,.,few,CASSSHGDNEQFF,TGTGCCAGCAGCAGTCACGGGGACAATGAGCAGTTCTTC
TRBJ1-5,TRBV7-6,.,few,CASSQGFGIGNQPQHF,TGTGCCAGCAGTCAGGGATTCGGAATAGGCAATCAGCCCCAGCATTTT
TRBJ2-7,TRBV29-1,.,few,CSARTTRKDEQYF,TGCAGCGCCCGGACTACCCGGAAGGACGAGCAGTACTTC
TRBJ2-3,TRBV20-1,.,few,CSANLFTTDTQYF,TGCAGTGCTAATCTCTTCACCACAGATACGCAGTATTTT
TRBJ2-2,TRBV7-2,.,few,CASSLGFGRLNTGELFF,TGTGCCAGCAGCTTAGGGTTCGGACGGTTGAACACCGGGGAGCTGTTTTTT
TRBJ2-3,TRBV5-1,.,many,CASSLAITDTQYF,TGCGCCAGCAGCTTGGCCATCACAGATACGCAGTATTTT
TRBJ2-1,TRBV25-1,TRBD2,few,CASSELLAGGPSGNEQFF,TGTGCCAGCAGTGAATTACTAGCGGGAGGGCCTTCTGGCAATGAGCAGTTCTTC
TRBJ2-2,TRBV11-3,TRBD2,many,CASSFSGATSGELFF,TGTGCCAGCAGCTTTAGCGGGGCGACCTCCGGGGAGCTGTTTTTT
TRBJ1-2,TRBV6-2/TRBV6-3,TRBD1,.,CASSYPDRGRGNYGYTF,TGTGCCAGCAGTTACCCGGACAGGGGGCGCGGTAACTATGGCTACACCTTC
TRBJ2-4,TRBV14,.,few,CASSRQGVRGDIQYF,TGTGCCAGCAGCCGGCAAGGTGTCAGGGGGGACATTCAGTACTTC
TRBJ1-5,TRBV6-1,.,.,CASSQAGTLGQPQHF,TGTGCCAGCAGCCAAGCCGGGACTCTGGGGCAGCCCCAGCATTTT
TRBJ1-3,TRBV12-3/TRBV12-4,TRBD1,.,CASSGTGTIYF,TGTGCCAGCAGTGGGACAGGCACCATATATTTT
TRBJ1-1,TRBV13,.,few,CASSLEGDSAFF,TGTGCCAGCAGCTTAGAGGGGGATTCGGCTTTCTTT
TRBJ1-2,TRBV12-3/TRBV12-4,.,many,CASSLIRGRGYTF,TGTGCCAGCAGTTTAATCCGGGGTCGAGGCTACACCTTC
TRBJ1-4,TRBV29-1,.,.,CSAGTDLF,TGCAGCGCCGGGACTGACCTTTTT
TRBJ1-2,TRBV6-1,TRBD1,.,CASRPGTGNDYGYTF,TGTGCCAGCAGACCCGGGACAGGGAATGACTATGGCTACACCTTC
TRBJ2-2,TRBV12-3/TRBV12-4,.,many,CASSLGEEPGELFF,TGTGCCAGCAGTTTGGGGGAAGAGCCCGGGGAGCTGTTTTTT
TRBJ2-1,TRBV29-1,TRBD2,.,CSVEPRGLAHEQFF,TGCAGCGTTGAACCGCGGGGACTAGCACATGAGCAGTTCTTC